This T cell receptor beta chain appears in the sequencing data of a study of naive and memory T cell subsets. Cells stained for CD3, CD4, CD8, CD45RA and CD27 were sorted into four subsets. Both TRBC1 and TRBC2 were covered by a beta constant-region primer of two equimolar oligonucleotides. Ligated cDNA was amplified by four rounds of PCR with nested alpha and beta constant-region primers and SP2. TCRdb reanalysed the UMI-ligation and nested PCR reads using MiXCR and keeps one entry per CDR3 protein. The sample includes approximately 140,000 distinct CDR3 sequences, 15% to 20% of them seen just once. Losses at the gene ends were 3 bases for V and 2 bases for J; bases not matched to a gene: 8. Germline V CDR1 and CDR2: SGHNT, YYREEE (reference sequence). The CDR3 loop spans 16 amino acids. Findings of the study overall: The power law exponent of TCR abundance differed between naive and memory cells.

About this clonotype: As yet, its antigen is unknown.

What was sequenced was naive CD4+ T cells from blood. The V gene is TRBV5-4, the J gene TRBJ2-3; 8 bases fit TRBD2. The sequence was obtained from a human donor in good health. This chain's CDR3 is CASSSALAALTDTQYF. The CDR3, as DNA: TGTGCCAGCAGCTCCGCACTAGCGGCCCTCACAGATACGCAGTATTTT.